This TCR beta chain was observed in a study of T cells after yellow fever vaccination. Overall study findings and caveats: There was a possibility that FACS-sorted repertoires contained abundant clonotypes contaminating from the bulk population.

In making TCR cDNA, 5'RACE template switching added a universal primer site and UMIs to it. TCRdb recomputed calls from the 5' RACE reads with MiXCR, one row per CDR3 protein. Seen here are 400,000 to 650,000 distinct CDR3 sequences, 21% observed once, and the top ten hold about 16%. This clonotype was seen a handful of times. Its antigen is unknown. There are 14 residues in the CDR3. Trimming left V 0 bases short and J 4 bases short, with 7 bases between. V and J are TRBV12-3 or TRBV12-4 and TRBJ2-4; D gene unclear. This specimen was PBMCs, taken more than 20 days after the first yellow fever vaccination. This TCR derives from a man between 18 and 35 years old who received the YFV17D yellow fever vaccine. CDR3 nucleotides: TGTGCCAGCAGTTTAGCGAACTTTAAAAACATTCAGTACTTC. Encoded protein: CASSLANFKNIQYF.